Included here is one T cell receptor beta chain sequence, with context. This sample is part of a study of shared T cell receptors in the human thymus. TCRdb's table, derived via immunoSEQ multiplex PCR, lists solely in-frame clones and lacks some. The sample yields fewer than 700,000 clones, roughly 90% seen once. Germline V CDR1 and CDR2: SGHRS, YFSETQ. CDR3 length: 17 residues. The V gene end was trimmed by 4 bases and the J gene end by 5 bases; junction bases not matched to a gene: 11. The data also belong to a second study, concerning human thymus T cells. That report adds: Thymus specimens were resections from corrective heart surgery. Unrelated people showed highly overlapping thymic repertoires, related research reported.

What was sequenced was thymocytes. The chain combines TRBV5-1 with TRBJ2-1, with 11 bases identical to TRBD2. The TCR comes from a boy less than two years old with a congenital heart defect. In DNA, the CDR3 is TGCGCCAGCAGCCCCAAACCCCGACTAGCGGGAAACAATGAGCAGTTCTTC. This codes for CASSPKPRLAGNNEQFF.